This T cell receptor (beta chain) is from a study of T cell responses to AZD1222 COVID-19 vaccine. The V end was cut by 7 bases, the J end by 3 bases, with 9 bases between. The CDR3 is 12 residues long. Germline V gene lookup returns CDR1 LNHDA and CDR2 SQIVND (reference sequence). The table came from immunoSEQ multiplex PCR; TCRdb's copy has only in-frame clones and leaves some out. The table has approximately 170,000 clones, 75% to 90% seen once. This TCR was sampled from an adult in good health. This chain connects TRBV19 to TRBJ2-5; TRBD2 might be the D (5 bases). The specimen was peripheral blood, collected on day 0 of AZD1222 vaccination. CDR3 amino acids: CASNGGEETQYF. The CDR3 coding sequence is TGTGCCAGTAATGGAGGCGAAGAGACCCAGTACTTC.